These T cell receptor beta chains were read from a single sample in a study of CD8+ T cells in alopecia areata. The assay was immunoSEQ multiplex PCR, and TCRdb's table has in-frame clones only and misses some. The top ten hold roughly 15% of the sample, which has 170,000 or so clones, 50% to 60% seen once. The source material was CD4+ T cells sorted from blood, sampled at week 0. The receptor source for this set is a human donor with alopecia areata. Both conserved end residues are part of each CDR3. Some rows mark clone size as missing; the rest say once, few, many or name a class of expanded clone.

CASSPRQANQETQYF,TRBV18,TRBJ2-5,few
CAWSQRTTNEKLFF,TRBV30,TRBJ1-4,-
CASSYRQEETQYF,TRBV6-1,TRBJ2-5,-
CASGPTTGREQYF,TRBV12-5,TRBJ2-7,-
CAWSTGTGAPRWSGYTF,TRBV30,TRBJ1-2,-
CATAFGALNQPQHF,TRBV7-8,TRBJ1-5,many
CASLSKLGEVLETQYF,TRBV23-1,TRBJ2-5,few
CSVGTGARGDQPQHF,TRBV29-1,TRBJ1-5,-
CAIRGQQGQPQHF,TRBV10-3,TRBJ1-5,-
CSVAGQEGQPQHF,TRBV29-1,TRBJ1-5,-
CASSYRTGEEKLFF,TRBV5-1,TRBJ1-4,-
CASSFRSVGSPLHF,TRBV27,TRBJ1-6,-
CAISEGQGDNQPQHF,TRBV10-3,TRBJ1-5,-